This TCR beta chain was identified in a study of graft-versus-host responses after intestinal transplantation. Study results and limitations: After transplant, early declines in HvG clones were associated with peak levels of circulating GvH clones.

This table comes from immunoSEQ multiplex PCR, and its TCRdb copy is limited to in-frame clones, with some not included. Among 40,000 to 55,000 clones, roughly 95% were seen once, and the ten largest hold about 0.23%. This CDR3 has 16 amino acids. This clone occurred once. Its antigen is currently unknown. The rearrangement links TRBV12-2 to TRBJ2-3; the DNA was not used to check the table's D call, TRBD1. TRBV12-2 is assigned pseudogene status. The sequencing used unstimulated CD8+ T cells sorted from spleen or lymph node cells, collected before transplant. The receptor's source is a human donor who was the organ donor for an intestinal transplant. CDR3 sequence reads: CARWEQGQGGEDTQYF. CDR3 nucleotides: TGTGCAAGGTGGGAACAGGGACAGGGCGGTGAAGATACGCAGTATTTT.